These 25 T cell receptor beta chains came from one sample sequenced in a study of shared clonotypes between healthy human individuals. Sequencing used immunoSEQ multiplex PCR; TCRdb keeps in-frame clones, though not all of them. There are 730,000 or so clones in the sample; 72% occur only once, and 1.8% lies in the top ten. Source material: memory CD4+ T cells sorted from blood. Subset denoted: CD45RA-negative fraction. The receptors stem from a woman younger than 45 in good health.

The chain is built from TRBV12-5 and TRBJ2-2; weak D call: TRBD1 (5 bases). Germline assignment: CDR1 LGHNT and CDR2 FRNRAP. The CDR3 is 13 residues long. V lost 2 bases and J lost 9, with 10 bases in between. The CDR3 region has the DNA TGTGCTAGTGGTTTGACAGGAGACCGGGAGCTGTTTTTT. Protein: CASGLTGDRELFF. The variable domain in full, with the rest retrieved from reference TRBV12-5 and TRBJ2-2, is DARVTQTPRHKVTEMGQEVTMRCQPILGHNTVFWYRQTMMQGLELLAYFRNRAPLDDSGMPKDRFSAEMPDATLATLKIQPSEPRDSAVYFCASGLTGDRELFFGEGSRLTVL.

V gene TRBV23-1 combines with J gene TRBJ2-7; 8 bases agree with TRBD1. TRBV23-1 is labeled an ORF, and its function is uncertain. The CDR3 sequence is 16 residues long. The J segment lost 5 bases and the V segment lost 2 bases, leaving 11 bases of the junction unmatched. Here the CDR3 reads CASSQPGQVVRNEQYF. The CDR3, as DNA: TGCGCCAGCAGTCAACCGGGACAGGTAGTGCGTAACGAGCAGTACTTC.

In nucleotides, the CDR3 is TGTGCCAGCAGCCCACATGGTTGGGCTGCAACCTCTAGCACAGATACGCAGTATTTT. This gives the protein CASSPHGWAATSSTDTQYF. This rearrangement joins TRBV9 to TRBJ2-3; D remains unclear. Germline-derived CDR1 and CDR2 are SGDLS and YYNGEE. Trimming removed 4 bases from V and 0 bases from J, with 24 bases in between. The CDR3 length is 19 residues. The full variable domain, with the rest looked up from reference TRBV9 and TRBJ2-3, is DSGVTQTPKHLITATGQRVTLRCSPRSGDLSVYWYQQSLDQGLQFLIQYYNGEERAKGNILERFSAQQFPDLHSELNLSSLELGDSALYFCASSPHGWAATSSTDTQYFGPGTRLTVL.

The V and J genes are TRBV11-2 and TRBJ2-7; D possibly matches TRBD1 or TRBD2 (6 bases each). CDR3 length: 14 amino acids. V lost 4 bases and J lost 9, with 19 bases in between. Germline CDR1 SGHAT, CDR2 FQNNGV. The CDR3 loop reads CASSSIAAKGVQYF. For the CDR3, the DNA is TGTGCCAGCAGCTCGATAGCGGCTAAGGGGGTGCAGTACTTC.

This clone was seen only once. The chain recombines TRBV2 with TRBJ2-5, with 10 bases lining up with TRBD1. The CDR3 is made up of 14 amino acids. Germline V gene sequence: CDR1 SNHLY, CDR2 FYNNEI. The J segment lost 5 bases and the V segment lost 6 bases, leaving 6 bases of the junction unmatched. CDR3 residues: CASRQTGGVETQYF. CDR3 nucleotide sequence: TGTGCCAGCAGGCAGACAGGGGGCGTGGAGACCCAGTACTTC.

This clone has a handful of counts. The chain combines TRBV27 with TRBJ1-3; D possibly corresponds to TRBD1 (6 bases). In germline, CDR1 is MNHEY, CDR2 SMNVEV (reference sequence). The CDR3 is 15 residues long. V lost 5 bases and J lost 4, with 15 bases in between. CDR3 protein: CASSALDSKGNTIYF. Written as DNA, the CDR3 is TGTGCCAGCAGTGCCTTGGACAGTAAGGGAAACACCATATATTTT.

V usage is TRBV2 and J usage is TRBJ1-2; TRBD1 matches at 9 bases. CDR3 size: 14 residues. The germline V gene has CDR1 SNHLY and CDR2 FYNNEI. J lost 10 bases, V lost 3 bases, and 9 bases had no gene match. The CDR3 coding sequence is TGTGCCAGCAGTGACACAGGGGGCGTTTTCGTCTACACCTTC. Protein sequence: CASSDTGGVFVYTF. Full variable domain (outside the CDR3, taken from reference TRBV2 and TRBJ1-2): EPEVTQTPSHQVTQMGQEVILRCVPISNHLYFYWYRQILGQKVEFLVSFYNNEISEKSEIFDDQFSVERPDGSNFTLKIRSTKLEDSAMYFCASSDTGGVFVYTFGSGTRLTVV.

The chain employs TRBV20-1 and TRBJ2-3; the D is unclear. This CDR3 comprises 11 residues. Germline V CDR1 and CDR2: DFQATT, SNEGSKA (reference sequence). V dropped 6 bases and J dropped 6 bases, with 10 bases sitting between them. CDR3 DNA: TGCAGTGCCAAAAACGGGGATACGCAGTATTTT. Translated, it gives CSAKNGDTQYF.

This rearrangement joins TRBV19 to TRBJ2-7, with D uncertain. Trimming stripped 3 bases from V and 2 bases from J, with 11 bases between. The CDR3 is 14 amino acids. Per germline, CDR1 LNHDA and CDR2 SQIVND (reference sequence). CDR3 coding DNA: TGTGCCAGTAGTATGAGACGCGTTCCCTACGAGCAGTACTTC. This encodes CASSMRRVPYEQYF. The whole variable domain, remainder taken from reference TRBV19 and TRBJ2-7, is DGGITQSPKYLFRKEGQNVTLSCEQNLNHDAMYWYRQDPGQGLRLIYYSQIVNDFQKGDIAEGYSVSREKKESFPLTVTSAQKNPTAFYLCASSMRRVPYEQYFGPGTRLTVT.

The gene calls are TRBV6-4 and TRBJ2-1; D is tentatively TRBD1 or TRBD2 (5 bases each). Trimming shortened V by 6 bases and J by 0 bases, and 12 bases separated the two germline ends. CDR1 is MRHNA and CDR2 is SNTAGT in the germline V gene. The CDR3 extends over 15 amino acids. The CDR3 spells CASSRDPSSYNEQFF. The CDR3 region has the DNA TGTGCCAGCAGCCGGGACCCTAGCTCCTACAATGAGCAGTTCTTC.

This rearrangement joins TRBV7-9 to TRBJ2-3; a possible D gene is TRBD2 (6 bases). The germline V gene encodes CDR1 SEHNR and CDR2 FQNEAQ (reference sequence). The CDR3 sequence is 13 residues long. Trimming shortened V by 5 bases and J by 7 bases, and 13 bases separated the two germline ends. The CDR3 DNA sequence: TGTGCCAGCAGCCCCGGAGGGGTACATACGCAGTATTTT. This sequence encodes CASSPGGVHTQYF.

The rearrangement uses TRBV7-3 and TRBJ2-1; 10 bases are shared with TRBD2. The CDR3 length is 15 residues. Germline CDR1 SGHTA, CDR2 FQGTGA. V lost 2 bases, J lost 7 bases, and 5 bases stayed unmatched. As DNA, the CDR3 is TGTGCCAGCAGCTTAGGCAGCGGGAGGGGGAATGAGCAGTTCTTC. It specifies CASSLGSGRGNEQFF.

This clone occurred a few times. The chain carries TRBV19 and TRBJ2-5, with 8 bases that match TRBD1. V lost 6 bases and J lost 1; bases outside the gene matches: 10. The CDR3 totals 16 residues. Germline V lookup: CDR1 LNHDA, CDR2 SQIVND (reference sequence). The CDR3 region has the DNA TGTGCCAGTAGGGCCAGGGGGCCGAATATCCAAGAGACCCAGTACTTC. Its protein is CASRARGPNIQETQYF.

This chain joins TRBV6-1 and TRBJ1-4, with D possibly matching TRBD1 (5 bases). The V end lost 2 bases, the J end lost 9 bases, and 16 bases lay between the germline ends. This CDR3 comprises 15 residues. The germline CDR1 and CDR2 sequences are MNHNS and SASEGT. CDR3 residues: CASSELDGAPKKLFF. CDR3 bases: TGTGCCAGCAGTGAACTGGACGGGGCTCCAAAAAAACTGTTTTTT.

This clone appeared a single time. The gene calls are TRBV19 and TRBJ1-1; D unclear. Deletions cut 5 bases from V and 0 bases from J, with 22 bases between. The CDR3 length is 18 residues. Germline CDR1 reads LNHDA; CDR2 reads SQIVND (reference sequence). This CDR3 reads CASSLGRWVSRVNTEAFF. DNA for the CDR3: TGTGCCAGTAGTCTCGGTCGGTGGGTGAGTAGGGTGAACACTGAAGCTTTCTTT.

V and J are TRBV18 and TRBJ2-1; 11 bases align to TRBD2. The CDR3 extends over 17 amino acids. Trimming at V came to 3 bases and at J to 6 bases, leaving 10 bases not matched to a gene. Germline loops: CDR1 KGHSH, CDR2 LQKENI. For the CDR3, the DNA is TGTGCCAGCTCACCCTTGACTAGCGGGATATTCCGCAATGAGCAGTTCTTC. It codes for CASSPLTSGIFRNEQFF.

This clone has only one observation. The chain has TRBV14 and TRBJ2-5, with 10 bases matching TRBD1. V lost 3 bases, J lost 4 bases, and 5 bases stayed unmatched. The CDR3 has 15 amino acids. Germline lookup yields CDR1 SGHDN and CDR2 FVKESK. The CDR3 loop is CASSHEWDRGETQYF. The DNA for the CDR3 is TGTGCCAGCAGCCATGAATGGGACAGGGGAGAGACCCAGTACTTC.

J is TRBJ1-3 and V is TRBV28; no firm D call. Per germline, CDR1 MDHEN and CDR2 SYDVKM. The CDR3 loop spans 15 amino acids. V gave up 7 bases and J gave up 4 bases, with 17 bases separating them. This chain's CDR3 is CASTPPQGEGNTIYF. In DNA form, the CDR3 reads TGTGCCAGCACCCCCCCCCAAGGAGAGGGAAACACCATATATTTT.

This chain connects TRBV5-1 to TRBJ2-7, with D perhaps TRBD2 (6 bases). This CDR3 spans 16 amino acids. With 4 bases removed from V and 3 bases from J, the gap between germline ends came to 20 bases. Germline CDR1 reads SGHRS; CDR2 reads YFSETQ. CDR3 coding DNA: TGCGCCAGCAGCCTGGGGGACGGCAGGAGGGGCTACGAGCAGTACTTC. This translates into CASSLGDGRRGYEQYF.

The chain uses TRBV7-3 and TRBJ2-3; the match to TRBD1 covers 8 bases. This CDR3 has 18 amino acids. The germline V gene encodes CDR1 SGHTA and CDR2 FQGTGA. With 6 bases clipped from V and 0 bases from J, the junction kept 14 bases outside the gene matches. CDR3 amino acids: CASRPTGGLQLSTDTQYF. CDR3 DNA sequence: TGTGCCAGCAGACCAACAGGGGGGCTCCAATTGAGCACAGATACGCAGTATTTT. The full variable domain, completed using reference TRBV7-3 and TRBJ2-3, is GAGVSQTPSNKVTEKGKYVELRCDPISGHTALYWYRQSLGQGPEFLIYFQGTGAADDSGLPNDRFFAVRPEGSVSTLKIQRTERGDSAVYLCASRPTGGLQLSTDTQYFGPGTRLTVL.

The V and J genes are TRBV28 and TRBJ2-7; D remains unclear. The CDR3 consists of 12 residues. V dropped 6 bases and J dropped 5 bases, with 11 bases sitting between them. Germline values: CDR1 MDHEN, CDR2 SYDVKM. CDR3 DNA sequence: TGTGCCAGCAGGCCTGGGTGGAACGAGCAGTACTTC. As protein: CASRPGWNEQYF.

V and J are TRBV7-2 and TRBJ1-2; D ambiguous. The CDR3 consists of 14 residues. Trimming left V 10 bases short and J 2 bases short, with 17 bases between. The germline V gene has CDR1 SGHTA and CDR2 FQGNSA. This CDR3 reads CATVFASGNYGYTF. For the CDR3, the DNA is TGTGCCACCGTCTTCGCTAGCGGAAACTATGGCTACACCTTC.

This chain links TRBV29-1 with TRBJ2-1; D gene uncertain. Trimming pared 7 bases from V and 0 bases from J, leaving 10 bases between. The CDR3 is made up of 13 amino acids. The germline V gene encodes CDR1 SQVTM and CDR2 ANQGSEA. The CDR3, as DNA: TGCAGCGCCCGAGTAAGCTCCTACAATGAGCAGTTCTTC. This encodes CSARVSSYNEQFF.

This clone was counted a single time. This chain links TRBV6-1 with TRBJ2-7; 9 bases fit TRBD2. The CDR3 consists of 15 residues. J was trimmed by 5 bases and V by 2 bases; bases with no gene match: 7. Germline assignment: CDR1 MNHNS and CDR2 SASEGT. The CDR3 loop reads CASSERASGNHEQYF. CDR3 DNA: TGTGCCAGCAGTGAAAGGGCTAGCGGGAACCACGAGCAGTACTTC.

The CDR3 protein is CASSQYRQGTYGYTF. CDR3 DNA: TGTGCCAGCAGTCAATATAGACAGGGGACCTATGGCTACACCTTC. The chain has TRBV6-5 and TRBJ1-2; 8 bases are shared with TRBD1. Germline CDR1 MNHEY, CDR2 SVGAGI. The CDR3 runs 15 residues. After removal of 5 bases from V and 4 bases from J, the junction contained 9 bases not matched to a gene.